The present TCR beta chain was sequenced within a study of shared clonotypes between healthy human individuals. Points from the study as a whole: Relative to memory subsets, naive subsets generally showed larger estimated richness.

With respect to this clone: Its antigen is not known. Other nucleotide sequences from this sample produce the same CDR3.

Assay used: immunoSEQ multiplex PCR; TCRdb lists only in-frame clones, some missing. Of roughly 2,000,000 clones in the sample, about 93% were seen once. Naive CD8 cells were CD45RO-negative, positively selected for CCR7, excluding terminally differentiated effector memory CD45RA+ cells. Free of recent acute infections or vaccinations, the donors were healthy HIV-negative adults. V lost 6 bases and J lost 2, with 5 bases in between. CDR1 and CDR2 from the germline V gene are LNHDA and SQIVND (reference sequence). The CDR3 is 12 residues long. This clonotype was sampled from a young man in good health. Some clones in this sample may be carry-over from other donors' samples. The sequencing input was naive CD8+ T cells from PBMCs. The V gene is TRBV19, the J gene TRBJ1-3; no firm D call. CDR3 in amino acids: CASRGPGNTIYF. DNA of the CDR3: TGTGCCAGTAGAGGACCTGGAAACACCATATATTTT.